These 5 T cell receptor beta chains were all obtained from the same sample, sequenced in a study of PD-1 blockade in mismatch repair-deficient tumors. Their cognate antigens are unknown. The time point denotes: 10-day in vitro stimulation with candidate neoantigen peptide 6. The repertoire was sequenced with immunoSEQ multiplex PCR; TCRdb's copy has only in-frame clones and lacks some. The sample consists of 14,000 or so clones, approximately 90% of them appearing once. Sequences were derived from cells cultured in vitro, sampled from a patient treated with pembrolizumab. The receptors were sampled from an adult with mismatch repair-deficient cancer.

This clone occurred once. V and J are TRBV7-3 and TRBJ1-1; possible D gene TRBD1, 5 bases. The germline gives CDR1 SGHTA, CDR2 FQGTGA. The CDR3 extends over 13 amino acids. Deletions cut 4 bases from V and 1 base from J, with 7 bases between. The chain's CDR3 is CASSYRRNTEAFF. The CDR3 DNA sequence: TGTGCCAGCAGCTACAGGAGGAACACTGAAGCTTTCTTT.

The gene calls are TRBV27 and TRBJ2-3; D may be TRBD2 (6 bases). The CDR3 totals 13 residues. Germline loops: CDR1 MNHEY, CDR2 SMNVEV (reference sequence). With 10 bases removed from V and 2 bases from J, the gap between germline ends came to 13 bases. The CDR3 region has the DNA TGTGCCACCACCGGGGGTTACACAGATACGCAGTATTTT. It is translated as CATTGGYTDTQYF.

This chain links TRBV6-6 with TRBJ2-7; D is perhaps TRBD2 (6 bases). Deletions cut 10 bases from V and 6 bases from J, with 22 bases between. CDR3 length: 14 amino acids. Germline V CDR1 and CDR2: MNHNY, SVGAGI (reference sequence). The CDR3 DNA sequence: TGTGCCATTCACGGGCGGCAGGGCGGGGCCGAGCAGTACTTC. Amino acids: CAIHGRQGGAEQYF.

The V call is TRBV28, the J call TRBJ1-1, with a possible D match to TRBD1 (6 bases). The length of the CDR3 is 12 residues. The ends were cut back, 4 bases at V and 9 bases at J, with 12 bases in the middle. The germline gives CDR1 MDHEN, CDR2 SYDVKM. The CDR3 DNA reads as TGTGCCAGCAGTTCACCGGACAGTAAAGCTTTCTTT. It specifies CASSSPDSKAFF. The full variable domain, in which reference TRBV28 and TRBJ1-1 provide the parts outside the CDR3, is DVKVTQSSRYLVKRTGEKVFLECVQDMDHENMFWYRQDPGLGLRLIYFSYDVKMKEKGDIPEGYSVSREKKERFSLILESASTNQTSMYLCASSSPDSKAFFGQGTRLTVV.

The chain is built from TRBV27 and TRBJ2-1; 9 nucleotides align to TRBD2. Germline lookup yields CDR1 MNHEY and CDR2 SMNVEV (reference sequence). CDR3 size: 15 residues. With V trimmed by 11 bases and J by 6 bases, 14 bases remained unmatched. The CDR3 here is CAGPILAGEGNEQFF. The CDR3 DNA sequence: TGTGCCGGACCGATCTTAGCGGGAGAGGGCAATGAGCAGTTCTTC.